What follows are 26 T cell receptor beta chains derived from one specimen sequenced in a study of shared clonotypes between healthy human individuals. Clones were read by immunoSEQ multiplex PCR, and TCRdb kept only the in-frame ones, dropping some. Of 2 million to 2.5 million clones in the sample, 85% to 95% were seen once. Input material: naive CD4+ T cells from PBMCs. Specified subset: CD45RA+ positively selected. These receptors all come from a young man in good health. Some clones in this sample may be carry-over from other donors' samples.

The chain combines TRBV25-1 with TRBJ2-1; TRBD2 aligns across 8 bases. The CDR3 runs to 15 residues. After removal of 4 bases from V and 6 bases from J, the junction contained 8 bases not matched to a gene. Germline values: CDR1 MGHDK, CDR2 SYGVNS. CDR3 bases: TGTGCCAGCAGTGCAACGGGAGGGGGAGCCAATGAGCAGTTCTTC. Its protein is CASSATGGGANEQFF.

Notes on this clone: Other DNA sequences in this specimen translate into the identical CDR3. The V and J genes are TRBV20-1 and TRBJ2-3, with a possible D match to TRBD1 (5 bases). CDR3 length equals 11 residues. Germline V gene sequence: CDR1 DFQATT, CDR2 SNEGSKA (reference sequence). V was shortened by 3 bases and J by 6 bases, with 7 bases between the two germline ends. The DNA for the CDR3 is TGCAGTGCTAGGTCAGGGGATACGCAGTATTTT. This gives the protein CSARSGDTQYF.

This clone has more than one count but fewer than ten. CDR3 nucleotide sequence: TGTGCCAGCAGCCCCGACTACTTGCGCCAGCATTTT. Its translation: CASSPDYLRQHF. V is TRBV6-6 and J is TRBJ1-5; no firm D call. The length of the CDR3 is 12 residues. The V end was cut by 6 bases, the J end by 12 bases, with 15 bases between. The V gene's germline CDR1 is MNHNY and CDR2 SVGAGI (reference sequence).

This chain uses TRBV27 with TRBJ1-4; TRBD1 agrees at 10 bases. Trimming removed 4 bases from V and 10 bases from J; junction bases left unmatched: 15. The CDR3 loop spans 17 amino acids. CDR1 and CDR2 (germline): MNHEY, SMNVEV (reference sequence). CDR3 loop: CASSYRTGGRSVGKLFF. CDR3 sequence (DNA): TGTGCCAGCAGTTACCGGACAGGGGGTCGTTCAGTTGGAAAACTGTTTTTT.

V gene TRBV10-3 combines with J gene TRBJ2-7; D call uncertain. Germline loops: CDR1 ENHRY, CDR2 SYGVKD. The CDR3 is 11 amino acids. V gave up 5 bases and J gave up 5 bases, with 7 bases separating them. The CDR3 spells CAISTFHEQYF. As DNA, the CDR3 is TGTGCCATCAGTACTTTCCACGAGCAGTACTTC.

In its sample, this clone was seen once. This rearrangement joins TRBV18 to TRBJ2-4; 11 bases align to TRBD2. The germline gives CDR1 KGHSH, CDR2 LQKENI. J was trimmed by 12 bases and V by 5 bases; bases with no gene match: 9. The CDR3 consists of 14 residues. The CDR3 reads CASSTLTSGVDQYF. The CDR3 DNA is TGTGCCAGCTCAACTCTGACTAGCGGGGTCGATCAGTACTTC.

The genes are TRBV5-1 and TRBJ2-7, with no clear D. The germline V gene has CDR1 SGHRS and CDR2 YFSETQ. V was trimmed by 4 bases and J by 5 bases, leaving 13 bases between them. The CDR3 covers 13 residues. CDR3 sequence reads: CASSQSDRDEQYF. The CDR3 DNA reads TGCGCCAGCAGCCAGTCCGATAGGGACGAGCAGTACTTC.

The chain recombines TRBV30 with TRBJ2-1, with D possibly being TRBD1 or TRBD2 (5 bases each). The length of the CDR3 is 13 residues. V was shortened by 0 bases and J by 13 bases, with 16 bases between the two germline ends. CDR1 and CDR2 from the germline V gene are GTSNPN and SVGIG (reference sequence). This CDR3 reads CAWSVPGPRTQFF. The CDR3 coding sequence is TGTGCCTGGAGTGTTCCGGGGCCAAGAACCCAGTTCTTC.

This clone came up once. This chain uses TRBV7-3 with TRBJ2-5; D is possibly TRBD1 (5 bases). This CDR3 spans 14 amino acids. Germline CDR1 and CDR2: SGHTA and FQGTGA. Trimming pared 2 bases from V and 1 base from J, leaving 8 bases between. CDR3 DNA sequence: TGTGCCAGCAGCTTAGACAGATCCCAAGAGACCCAGTACTTC. Translating gives CASSLDRSQETQYF.

The chain's CDR3 is CASRDPALSGEQYF. The DNA for the CDR3 is TGTGCCAGCAGGGACCCCGCCCTGTCTGGCGAGCAGTACTTC. This rearrangement joins TRBV6-5 to TRBJ2-7; D is uncertain. This CDR3 comprises 14 residues. The germline V gene has CDR1 MNHEY and CDR2 SVGAGI. V dropped 6 bases and J dropped 6 bases, with 18 bases sitting between them.

The V call is TRBV27, the J call TRBJ2-4; possible D gene TRBD2, 6 bases. The CDR3 runs 16 residues. Trimming shortened V by 0 bases and J by 0 bases, and 9 bases separated the two germline ends. In germline, CDR1 is MNHEY, CDR2 SMNVEV (reference sequence). The CDR3 DNA reads TGTGCCAGCAGTTTATCGGCGGGACTAGCCAAAAACATTCAGTACTTC. The encoded protein is CASSLSAGLAKNIQYF.

A few counts support this clone. The CDR3, as DNA: TGCGCCAGCAGCTTGGGTTTAGTTTTCGGAGAAGCTTTCTTT. Amino acid sequence: CASSLGLVFGEAFF. This rearrangement joins TRBV5-1 to TRBJ1-1; no reliable D call. V was trimmed by 0 bases and J by 8 bases, leaving 14 bases between them. In germline, CDR1 is SGHRS, CDR2 YFSETQ. This CDR3 region has 14 residues.

Concerning this clone: The sample contains more than one DNA sequence encoding this CDR3. The rearrangement joins TRBV29-1 to TRBJ1-1; tentatively, D is TRBD1 (5 bases). V lost 5 bases to trimming and J lost 0 bases, with 10 bases between them. This CDR3 contains 13 residues. The germline V gene encodes CDR1 SQVTM and CDR2 ANQGSEA. CDR3 protein: CSVQGRLNTEAFF. The CDR3 DNA reads TGCAGCGTTCAGGGACGGCTGAACACTGAAGCTTTCTTT. Complete variable domain (other parts from reference TRBV29-1 and TRBJ1-1): SAVISQKPSRDICQRGTSLTIQCQVDSQVTMMFWYRQQPGQSLTLIATANQGSEATYESGFVIDKFPISRPNLTFSTLTVSNMSPEDSSIYLCSVQGRLNTEAFFGQGTRLTVV.

This clone was found once. The CDR3 coding sequence is TGTGCCAGCACCCCACCCCTAGGATACTCTGGAAACACCATATATTTT. Its translation is CASTPPLGYSGNTIYF. The rearrangement uses TRBV28 and TRBJ1-3; no firm D call. This CDR3 is 16 amino acids long. Trimming pared 7 bases from V and 0 bases from J, leaving 16 bases between. Germline values: CDR1 MDHEN, CDR2 SYDVKM.

The CDR3 is CASSLGGSGTKLAKNIQYF. Here the CDR3 DNA reads TGTGCCAGCAGCTTAGGAGGTAGCGGGACAAAGCTAGCCAAAAACATTCAGTACTTC. The chain recombines TRBV7-9 with TRBJ2-4; 8 bases match TRBD2. CDR3 length: 19 amino acids. V shed 1 base, J shed 0 bases, and the junction held 11 bases outside the gene matches. Germline V gene lookup returns CDR1 SEHNR and CDR2 FQNEAQ (reference sequence).

This chain uses TRBV11-1 with TRBJ2-5; perhaps TRBD1 as D (6 bases). The length of the CDR3 is 14 residues. The V gene lost 5 bases and the J gene lost 1 base, with 11 bases spanning the gap. Germline V gene sequence: CDR1 SGHAT, CDR2 FQDESV (reference sequence). DNA of the CDR3: TGTGCCAGCAGCCCCGACAGGTTCCAAGAGACCCAGTACTTC. Translated, it gives CASSPDRFQETQYF.

V gene TRBV27 combines with J gene TRBJ2-1, with D unclear. V shed 6 bases and J shed 6 bases, with 18 bases lying between them. Germline assignment: CDR1 MNHEY and CDR2 SMNVEV (reference sequence). This CDR3 is 15 amino acids long. CDR3 nucleotide sequence: TGTGCCAGCAGGTCTGGTGAAGGACGACGCAATGAGCAGTTCTTC. It yields the protein CASRSGEGRRNEQFF.

In DNA, the CDR3 is TGTGCCAGCAGCCCCCACCGCGGACCCTACGAGCAGTACTTC. Translated: CASSPHRGPYEQYF. This sequence joins TRBV7-2 and TRBJ2-7; no firm D call. The V gene lost 5 bases and the J gene lost 2 bases, with 13 bases spanning the gap. Germline CDR1 SGHTA, CDR2 FQGNSA. The CDR3 sequence is 14 residues long.

This chain uses TRBV28 with TRBJ2-3; the D is unclear. CDR1 is MDHEN and CDR2 is SYDVKM in the germline V gene. CDR3 length: 15 amino acids. V dropped 1 base and J dropped 1 base, with 9 bases sitting between them. CDR3 nucleotides: TGTGCCAGCAGTTTATACCGACGGGGCACAGATACGCAGTATTTT. This codes for CASSLYRRGTDTQYF.

This clone was observed once. This sample also contains other DNA sequences that code for the same CDR3. The rearrangement uses TRBV10-1 and TRBJ1-5; D remains unclear. V was pared by 2 bases and J by 3 bases, with 5 bases between. This CDR3 spans 13 amino acids. The V gene's germline CDR1 is WNHNN and CDR2 SYGVQD (reference sequence). The CDR3 is CASSENSNQPQHF. The DNA for the CDR3 is TGCGCCAGCAGTGAGAACTCCAATCAGCCCCAGCATTTT.

The genes are TRBV4-1 and TRBJ2-1; 12 nucleotides line up with TRBD2. Trimming removed 0 bases from V and 8 bases from J; junction bases left unmatched: 5. Germline loops: CDR1 MGHRA, CDR2 YSYEKL. The CDR3 is made up of 16 amino acids. The CDR3 region is CASSQERLAGVHEQFF. CDR3 in DNA: TGCGCCAGCAGCCAAGAGAGACTAGCGGGAGTTCATGAGCAGTTCTTC.

The chain is built from TRBV30 and TRBJ1-1, with 7 bases identical to TRBD1. The V and J ends lost 5 bases and 7 bases, in that order; junction bases with no gene match: 7. This CDR3 is 12 amino acids long. The germline V gene encodes CDR1 GTSNPN and CDR2 SVGIG (reference sequence). CDR3 nucleotide sequence: TGTGCCTGGGACAGGGACCGCCATGAAGCTTTCTTT. It encodes CAWDRDRHEAFF.

This chain connects TRBV28 to TRBJ2-3, with 15 bases matching TRBD2. With 0 bases clipped from V and 2 bases from J, the junction kept 3 bases outside the gene matches. Germline CDR1 is MDHEN and CDR2 is SYDVKM. The CDR3 spans 18 residues. The CDR3 region is CASSLWGLAGGTTDTQYF. The CDR3 DNA is TGTGCCAGCAGTTTATGGGGACTAGCGGGAGGCACCACAGATACGCAGTATTTT.

This chain links TRBV27 with TRBJ2-1; 13 nucleotides agree with TRBD2. This CDR3 spans 20 amino acids. Looked up from germline, CDR1 is MNHEY and CDR2 is SMNVEV (reference sequence). The ends lost 6 bases at V and 4 bases at J; junction bases unmatched: 18. CDR3 sequence: CASRPWTSGSPRAPYNEQFF. CDR3 bases: TGTGCCAGCAGACCCTGGACTAGCGGGAGCCCTCGGGCCCCATACAATGAGCAGTTCTTC.

The chain recombines TRBV5-1 with TRBJ2-3, with 7 positions matching TRBD2. V gave up 4 bases and J gave up 0 bases; unmatched junction bases: 2. This CDR3 spans 14 amino acids. Looked up from germline, CDR1 is SGHRS and CDR2 is YFSETQ. CDR3 coding DNA: TGCGCCAGCAGCACAGCGGGGAGCACAGATACGCAGTATTTT. Translating gives CASSTAGSTDTQYF.

This chain joins TRBV30 and TRBJ1-2; no definite D call. This CDR3 spans 12 amino acids. Trimming stripped 4 bases from V and 1 base from J, with 7 bases between. CDR1 and CDR2 (germline): GTSNPN, SVGIG (reference sequence). CDR3 sequence reads: CAWTPFNYGYTF. CDR3 nucleotide sequence: TGTGCCTGGACCCCGTTTAACTATGGCTACACCTTC.